Reported below is one TCR beta chain. Antigen specificity is unknown. The CDR3 totals 16 residues. Germline CDR1 reads SGDLS; CDR2 reads YYNGEE. Trimming took 4 bases from V and 3 from J, leaving 19 bases between them. The PCR had 60 Vbeta and 13 Jbeta primers. Repertoires were generated with immunoSEQ multiplex PCR, while TCRdb's copy carries only in-frame clones and drops some. The sample carries more than 95,000 clones, roughly 80% recorded once. The sample is drawn from a study of cytomegalovirus exposure and HLA in healthy donors. The study's findings and limits: Whilst most TCR sequences proved rare, a subset of public TCRs occurred across many donors. 150 or so TCR beta chains were listed as cytomegalovirus-associated. Presence/absence analyses rested on an assumption that sequencing depth was roughly uniform across donors.

V usage is TRBV9 and J usage is TRBJ2-5, with D perhaps matching TRBD2 (6 bases). The sample consisted of PBMCs. The clonotype comes from a young man in good health and CMV-seropositive. CDR3 in DNA: TGTGCCAGCAGCCCTACCACCCGGGGGATGGAAGAGACCCAGTACTTC. It translates to CASSPTTRGMEETQYF.